The 30 T cell receptor beta chains in this list originate from one sample, sequenced in a study of shared clonotypes between healthy human individuals. Sequencing used immunoSEQ multiplex PCR; TCRdb keeps in-frame clones, though not all of them. The table has approximately 2,200,000 clones, 93% seen once; the top ten hold under 2%. As defined, naive CD8 cells were CD45RO-negative and positively selected for CCR7, with terminally differentiated effector memory CD45RA+ cells excluded. Material for sequencing was naive CD8+ T cells from PBMCs. The receptors come from a man between 18 and 29 years old in good health. Some clones in this sample may be carry-over from other donors' samples.

This chain connects TRBV7-9 to TRBJ2-7; D remains unclear. V dropped 5 bases and J dropped 3 bases, with 11 bases sitting between them. The germline V gene encodes CDR1 SEHNR and CDR2 FQNEAQ (reference sequence). The CDR3 totals 13 residues. CDR3 nucleotides: TGTGCCAGCAGCCGGTCCTCGTACTACGAGCAGTACTTC. It yields the protein CASSRSSYYEQYF.

V is TRBV11-2 and J is TRBJ2-5; 9 bases match TRBD2. V shed 5 bases, J shed 2 bases, and the junction held 12 bases outside the gene matches. This CDR3 has 17 residues. Germline V gene lookup returns CDR1 SGHAT and CDR2 FQNNGV. The CDR3 DNA sequence: TGTGCCAGCAGCCGATACCCTAGACTAGCGGATCAAGAGACCCAGTACTTC. Encoded protein: CASSRYPRLADQETQYF.

The V call is TRBV19, the J call TRBJ2-3; 8 bases match TRBD2. Germline V lookup: CDR1 LNHDA, CDR2 SQIVND (reference sequence). Trimming cost V 7 bases and J 1 base; bases outside gene matches: 19. This CDR3 comprises 19 residues. Written as DNA, the CDR3 is TGTGCCAGTAACCCAAGGGGACGGTTTATCGGGAGGGGCACAGATACGCAGTATTTT. This codes for CASNPRGRFIGRGTDTQYF.

The chain joins TRBV5-5 to TRBJ1-2; no clear D. Germline-derived CDR1 and CDR2 are SGHKS and YYEKEE (reference sequence). V shed 0 bases and J shed 4 bases, with 16 bases lying between them. The CDR3 loop spans 16 amino acids. In DNA form, the CDR3 reads TGTGCCAGCAGCTTGGGCAGCCGGGCACGCGGCTATGGCTACACCTTC. It specifies CASSLGSRARGYGYTF.

V is TRBV6-5 and J is TRBJ2-3; TRBD2 is a possible D gene (5 bases). The V end lost 6 bases, the J end lost 10 bases, and 20 bases lay between the germline ends. Germline-derived CDR1 and CDR2 are MNHEY and SVGAGI. The CDR3 length is 14 residues. The chain's CDR3 is CASSLNRLGEAQYF. The CDR3 nucleotides read TGTGCCAGCAGCCTAAATCGACTGGGAGAGGCGCAGTATTTT.

The chain joins TRBV7-9 to TRBJ2-7; no reliable D call. Germline V gene lookup returns CDR1 SEHNR and CDR2 FQNEAQ (reference sequence). Trimming pared 4 bases from V and 2 bases from J, leaving 12 bases between. The CDR3 is made up of 14 amino acids. The CDR3 here is CASSYDRNPYEQYF. CDR3 sequence (DNA): TGTGCCAGCAGCTATGACCGAAACCCCTACGAGCAGTACTTC.

The gene calls are TRBV12-5 and TRBJ2-7, with a weak D call TRBD1 (5 bases). This CDR3 has 12 residues. Trimming left V 5 bases short and J 2 bases short, with 7 bases between. Germline V gives CDR1 LGHNT, CDR2 FRNRAP. In DNA, the CDR3 is TGTGCTAGTGGTCAGGGTCCCTACGAGCAGTACTTC. Amino acid sequence: CASGQGPYEQYF. The variable domain in full, with the rest retrieved from reference TRBV12-5 and TRBJ2-7, is DARVTQTPRHKVTEMGQEVTMRCQPILGHNTVFWYRQTMMQGLELLAYFRNRAPLDDSGMPKDRFSAEMPDATLATLKIQPSEPRDSAVYFCASGQGPYEQYFGPGTRLTVT.

V usage is TRBV16 and J usage is TRBJ1-5, with a possible D match to TRBD1 (5 bases). The CDR3 has 16 residues. Germline assignment: CDR1 KGHSY and CDR2 FQNENV. V was clipped by 4 bases and J by 1 base, with 14 bases between them. CDR3 nucleotide sequence: TGTGCCAGCAGCCCTCGGTCGACAGCCAGCAATCAGCCCCAGCATTTT. It specifies CASSPRSTASNQPQHF. The variable domain in full, completed from reference TRBV16 and TRBJ1-5, reads GEEVAQTPKHLVRGEGQKAKLYCAPIKGHSYVFWYQQVLKNEFKFLISFQNENVFDETGMPKERFSAKCLPNSPCSLEIQATKLEDSAVYFCASSPRSTASNQPQHFGDGTRLSIL.

The chain links TRBV5-5 to TRBJ1-5, with TRBD1 as a possible D gene (5 bases). There are 14 residues in the CDR3. The V end was cut by 0 bases, the J end by 6 bases, with 10 bases between. The germline gives CDR1 SGHKS, CDR2 YYEKEE (reference sequence). CDR3 region: CASSLVSGFQPQHF. The CDR3 nucleotides read TGTGCCAGCAGCTTGGTGTCAGGGTTTCAGCCCCAGCATTTT. Looking up the rest from reference TRBV5-5 and TRBJ1-5 gives the full variable domain: DAGVTQSPTHLIKTRGQQVTLRCSPISGHKSVSWYQQVLGQGPQFIFQYYEKEERGRGNFPDRFSARQFPNYSSELNVNALLLGDSALYLCASSLVSGFQPQHFGDGTRLSIL.

The chain carries TRBV5-1 and TRBJ2-1; D gene unclear. V was shortened by 2 bases and J by 5 bases, with 20 bases between the two germline ends. Germline loops: CDR1 SGHRS, CDR2 YFSETQ. CDR3 length: 17 amino acids. CDR3 residues: CASSFYRRGRPNNEQFF. In nucleotides, the CDR3 is TGCGCCAGCAGCTTTTACCGCCGCGGAAGACCTAACAATGAGCAGTTCTTC.

The gene calls are TRBV7-9 and TRBJ2-6, with TRBD1 matching 7 bases. Trimming took 7 bases from V and 8 from J; bases not matched to a gene: 17. The germline V gene has CDR1 SEHNR and CDR2 FQNEAQ (reference sequence). This CDR3 is built from 17 residues. The CDR3 is CASKLKVEGTETNVLTF. The CDR3 DNA is TGTGCCAGCAAGCTTAAAGTCGAGGGGACAGAGACCAACGTCCTGACTTTC. Using reference TRBV7-9 and TRBJ2-6 for the parts outside the CDR3, the full variable domain is DTGVSQNPRHKITKRGQNVTFRCDPISEHNRLYWYRQTLGQGPEFLTYFQNEAQLEKSRLLSDRFSAERPKGSFSTLEIQRTEQGDSAMYLCASKLKVEGTETNVLTFGAGSRLTVL.

V is TRBV7-9 and J is TRBJ2-1, with D possibly being TRBD2 (5 bases). The CDR3 consists of 16 residues. V was cut by 1 base and J by 4 bases, with 14 bases left in between. Per the germline V gene, CDR1 is SEHNR and CDR2 is FQNEAQ (reference sequence). Here the CDR3 reads CASSLGGEHRYNEQFF. Written as DNA, the CDR3 is TGTGCCAGCAGCTTAGGTGGGGAGCACAGATACAATGAGCAGTTCTTC.

The V call is TRBV7-9, the J call TRBJ2-5; D gene ambiguous. The germline gives CDR1 SEHNR, CDR2 FQNEAQ (reference sequence). The CDR3 loop spans 15 amino acids. Trimming took 1 base from V and 0 from J, leaving 9 bases between them. CDR3 protein: CASSLVTQNQETQYF. CDR3 in DNA: TGTGCCAGCAGCTTAGTGACTCAGAACCAAGAGACCCAGTACTTC.

The chain uses TRBV27 and TRBJ2-5; D is unclear. Germline assignment: CDR1 MNHEY and CDR2 SMNVEV (reference sequence). This CDR3 is built from 14 residues. V lost 2 bases and J 2 bases, leaving 9 bases between the germline ends. The CDR3 loop is CASSLSARQETQYF. In DNA form, the CDR3 reads TGTGCCAGCAGTTTAAGCGCTAGGCAAGAGACCCAGTACTTC.

The rearrangement joins TRBV4-3 to TRBJ2-7; D is uncertain. The CDR3 extends over 14 amino acids. Trimming took 0 bases from V and 6 from J, leaving 12 bases between them. CDR1 LGHNA and CDR2 YSLEER come from the germline V gene. The CDR3 loop reads CASSQDRTVSEQYF. The CDR3 DNA sequence: TGCGCCAGCAGCCAAGATAGAACTGTGAGCGAGCAGTACTTC.

This chain connects TRBV7-3 to TRBJ1-2; D not resolved. The CDR3 consists of 15 residues. V was shortened by 2 bases and J by 6 bases, with 16 bases between the two germline ends. Germline V gene data show CDR1 as SGHTA and CDR2 as FQGTGA. The CDR3 DNA reads TGTGCCAGCAGCTTATTTGATAGTGGGGTTGATGGCTACACCTTC. This codes for CASSLFDSGVDGYTF.

The rearrangement uses TRBV5-4 and TRBJ2-5, with 8 bases fitting TRBD1. CDR1 and CDR2 (germline): SGHNT, YYREEE (reference sequence). The CDR3 loop spans 14 amino acids. The junction had 7 bases not matched to a gene; V was cut back by 4 bases and J by 5 bases. DNA for the CDR3: TGTGCCAGCAGCCTCAGGGGGCCGGGTGAGACCCAGTACTTC. Its protein product is CASSLRGPGETQYF.

The chain couples TRBV10-2 to TRBJ2-3; 7 nucleotides match TRBD2. Trimming removed 8 bases from V and 0 bases from J; junction bases left unmatched: 8. The length of the CDR3 is 15 residues. Looked up from germline, CDR1 is WSHSY and CDR2 is SAAADI. The CDR3 loop is CASAGTTTSTDTQYF. CDR3 DNA sequence: TGCGCCAGCGCTGGGACTACGACTAGCACAGATACGCAGTATTTT.

V is TRBV6-1 and J is TRBJ2-7; D is undetermined. V was cut by 11 bases and J by 3 bases, with 8 bases left in between. This CDR3 has 10 residues. Germline V gene data show CDR1 as MNHNS and CDR2 as SASEGT. CDR3 sequence reads: CASQHYEQYF. The CDR3 DNA is TGTGCCTCTCAACACTACGAGCAGTACTTC.

For this clone: One end of the junction varies from germline; a read error may be responsible. The gene calls are TRBV9 and TRBJ2-5; no definite D call. This CDR3 is 11 amino acids long. Germline V gene data show CDR1 as SGDLS and CDR2 as YYNGEE. The CDR3 region is CASADQGTQYF. DNA for the CDR3: TGTGCCAGCGCCGATCAAGGGACCCAGTACTTC.

This clone has only a few counts. The gene calls are TRBV29-1 and TRBJ1-4; D is unclear. V gave up 4 bases and J gave up 8 bases, with 5 bases separating them. CDR1 is SQVTM, CDR2 ANQGSEA, per germline. The CDR3 contains 10 residues. The CDR3 is CSVGGEKLFF. The DNA of the CDR3 is TGCAGCGTTGGAGGGGAAAAACTGTTTTTT. Drawing the rest from reference TRBV29-1 and TRBJ1-4, the complete variable domain is SAVISQKPSRDICQRGTSLTIQCQVDSQVTMMFWYRQQPGQSLTLIATANQGSEATYESGFVIDKFPISRPNLTFSTLTVSNMSPEDSSIYLCSVGGEKLFFGSGTQLSVL.

J is TRBJ2-1 and V is TRBV19; 8 nucleotides match TRBD2. Germline values: CDR1 LNHDA, CDR2 SQIVND (reference sequence). The CDR3 has 15 amino acids. V lost 1 base, J lost 7 bases, and 6 bases stayed unmatched. The CDR3 here is CASSIGTSGGNEQFF. The CDR3 nucleotides are TGTGCCAGTAGTATAGGCACTAGCGGTGGGAATGAGCAGTTCTTC.

This chain connects TRBV9 to TRBJ2-1; D is unresolved. Per germline, CDR1 SGDLS and CDR2 YYNGEE. The germline V and J ends were trimmed by 6 bases and 3 bases, with 13 bases remaining between them. This CDR3 has 14 amino acids. CDR3 DNA: TGTGCCAGCAACCCATCCGGAGACTACAATGAGCAGTTCTTC. This codes for CASNPSGDYNEQFF.

CDR3: CASSLGLTGELFF. CDR3 DNA sequence: TGTGCCAGCAGCTTAGGACTCACCGGGGAGCTGTTTTTT. The chain employs TRBV11-2 and TRBJ2-2, with unresolved D. This CDR3 region has 13 residues. CDR1 and CDR2 from the germline V gene are SGHAT and FQNNGV. The V gene lost 1 base and the J gene lost 4 bases, with 4 bases spanning the gap.

This clone was observed a single time. This sequence joins TRBV19 and TRBJ1-5; TRBD1 matches at 7 bases. This CDR3 region has 13 residues. The ends lost 10 bases at V and 2 bases at J; junction bases unmatched: 5. Germline V CDR1 and CDR2: LNHDA, SQIVND (reference sequence). As DNA, the CDR3 is TGTGCCACAAGACAGGGTGGCAATCAGCCCCAGCATTTT. It specifies CATRQGGNQPQHF.

V is TRBV10-3 and J is TRBJ1-5; 8 bases line up with TRBD1. J gave up 4 bases and V 6 bases, and 8 bases lay outside the gene matches. Germline V gene data show CDR1 as ENHRY and CDR2 as SYGVKD. The CDR3 consists of 15 residues. The CDR3: CAIRAGTGDNQPQHF. DNA for the CDR3: TGTGCCATCAGAGCCGGGACAGGAGATAATCAGCCCCAGCATTTT.

The rearrangement joins TRBV7-8 to TRBJ2-7; D is undetermined. The CDR3 is made up of 15 amino acids. Germline CDR1 is SGHVS and CDR2 is FQNEAQ. Trimming took off 3 bases at V and 5 bases at J, with 17 bases between the two ends. The CDR3 here is CASSFSAWGRDEQYF. The CDR3, as DNA: TGTGCCAGCAGCTTCAGTGCGTGGGGTAGGGACGAGCAGTACTTC.

This rearrangement joins TRBV27 to TRBJ2-3; tentative D call: TRBD2 (6 bases). V lost 3 bases and J 4 bases, leaving 17 bases between the germline ends. This CDR3 contains 16 residues. From germline, CDR1 is MNHEY and CDR2 SMNVEV (reference sequence). This CDR3 is CASSLGPGTDSDTQYF. CDR3 coding DNA: TGTGCCAGCAGTTTGGGCCCTGGGACTGATTCAGATACGCAGTATTTT.

The chain employs TRBV4-2 and TRBJ2-3, with 8 bases lining up with TRBD1. The CDR3 sequence is 15 residues long. V lost 2 bases to trimming and J lost 2 bases; unmatched junction nucleotides: 3. Germline lookup yields CDR1 LGHNA and CDR2 YNFKEQ. CDR3 sequence: CASSQPGQVTDTQYF. CDR3 DNA sequence: TGTGCCAGCAGCCAACCGGGACAGGTCACAGATACGCAGTATTTT.

This sequence joins TRBV10-3 and TRBJ2-1; no clear D gene. CDR1 is ENHRY, CDR2 SYGVKD, per germline. With 6 bases removed from V and 0 bases from J, the gap between germline ends came to 9 bases. CDR3 length: 14 amino acids. The CDR3 DNA reads TGTGCCATCAGCCAATTGACCTCCTACAATGAGCAGTTCTTC. Translation: CAISQLTSYNEQFF.